This T cell receptor (beta chain) was sequenced in a study of T cell responses to AZD1222 COVID-19 vaccine (dated by TCRdb to the early 2020s). With respect to the entire study: AZD1222 recipients whose second dose came at about 4 weeks and those whose second dose came at about 12 weeks were combined into one group, since spike-specific TCR depth and breadth did not differ between the two schedules. Trial participants were enrolled by age into subgroups of 18-55, 56-69 and 70-plus years, and roughly 150, 30 and 60 TCR-sequenced participants, respectively, were included in these subgroups. TCR sequencing was performed for 230 to 250 trial participants, of whom roughly 200 were given two doses of AZD1222 and some 26 were given two doses of MenACWY control vaccine. Broader findings and caveats from the paper: The 56-69-year group was small, and its depth increase did not reach significance, likely because of low power. After two AZD1222 doses, spike-specific TCR breadth and depth were significantly higher than at day 0 and than in MenACWY recipients. Participants were mostly white British, with more females than males. The authors suggested clonal diversity may have been underestimated. Because no samples from the day 14 peak response were available, repertoires could be characterized only after the peak T cell response. The whole spike protein was spanned by vaccine-associated CD4 TCRs, and dominant responses were seen in regions 160-218 and 743-854. Conclusions about previously exposed vaccinees are limited because only 5 or 6 AZD1222 recipients were SARS-CoV-2 seropositive at baseline. Nearly half of unique spike-specific TCRs reportedly recognized epitopes outside regions mutated in the B.1.351 and B.1.1.7 variants.

From the cysteine through the phenylalanine, the CDR3 covers 16 amino acids. Only the CDR3 portion is preserved as DNA: 48 bases, with reading frame beginning at the first base. From the germline V gene, CDR1 is MDHEN and CDR2 is SYDVKM. V gives up 5 bases and J gives up 3 bases, and the segment between their germline ends measures 17 bases. The CDR3 regions of human TCRbeta chains were analyzed by immunosequencing. The source study handled its data this way. Repertoire TCRs were matched against a reference library of SARS-CoV-2-specific TCRs generated with the MIRA antigen-specificity platform. Breadth was defined as the fraction of unique TCRs that were SARS-CoV-2-associated, and depth was defined as the fraction of total T cells that were SARS-CoV-2-associated. Using the MIRA data, each spike-specific TCR was assigned both to the spike region to which the TCR was reactive and to a CD4 or CD8 class. Log10-transformed breadth and depth values were compared by one-way ANOVA with Sidak's multiple comparisons tests. As stored in TCRdb, this immuneACCESS dataset retains in-frame rearrangements with V and J assigned. A fraction of the clones does not appear; measured against another copy, unresolved V genes explain less than half of the discrepancy, and the remainder lacks a known reason. The V and J calls and clone size come from that table; D and trimming were worked out from the DNA. A total of about 130,000 clones appear in this sample, about 90% of them only once. The top ten constitute under 11% of the sample.

This specimen's time point label, per the study, means: baseline before first vaccination. Vaccinee samples came from UK trials COV001 and COV002, including a single-blind randomized controlled phase 2/3 trial of AZD1222 (ChAdOx1 nCoV-19) in healthy adults. For TCRbeta chain sequencing, PBMC samples were collected from trial participants at day 0 and at day 28 after the second dose. Remarks on this clone: Its recognized antigen is unknown. Base qualities are not provided; no much larger clone lies one nucleotide away.

The chain couples TRBV28 to TRBJ1-5, with the D gene uncertain. The input for sequencing was peripheral blood, taken on day 0 of AZD1222 vaccination. The sequence was collected from an adult in good health. This receptor carries the CDR3 CASSPPTADFNQPQHF. The nucleotides are TGTGCCAGCAGTCCACCGACGGCGGACTTCAATCAGCCCCAGCATTTT. When the CDR3 is completed using the reference TRBV28 and TRBJ1-5 genes on either side, the full variable domain is DVKVTQSSRYLVKRTGEKVFLECVQDMDHENMFWYRQDPGLGLRLIYFSYDVKMKEKGDIPEGYSVSREKKERFSLILESASTNQTSMYLCASSPPTADFNQPQHFGDGTRLSIL.